The 5 T cell receptor beta chains below all came from one sample that was sequenced in a study of cytomegalovirus exposure and HLA in healthy donors. A multiplex PCR was run with 60 Vbeta primers and 13 Jbeta primers. Sequencing was performed with immunoSEQ multiplex PCR; in TCRdb, only in-frame clones are kept and a portion is missing. The sample shows about 120,000 clones, about 16% of them seen only once. The sequenced sample was PBMCs. These receptors were taken from a woman in her late teens or twenties in good health and CMV-seronegative.

This clone showed up just a few times. The rearrangement links TRBV2 to TRBJ2-5; 8 nucleotides align to TRBD1. This CDR3 comprises 13 residues. Germline V CDR1 and CDR2: SNHLY, FYNNEI. J gave up 5 bases and V 5 bases, and 4 bases lay outside the gene matches. The DNA for the CDR3 is TGTGCCAGCAGTCTGGACAGGGACGAGACCCAGTACTTC. This translates into CASSLDRDETQYF.

The chain links TRBV6-1 to TRBJ2-5; 9 bases agree with TRBD2. J lost 4 bases, V lost 2 bases, and 8 bases had no gene match. The CDR3 has 16 residues. Per the germline V gene, CDR1 is MNHNS and CDR2 is SASEGT. The CDR3 here is CASSERLAGPRETQYF. The CDR3 DNA sequence: TGTGCCAGCAGTGAACGTCTAGCGGGACCACGAGAGACCCAGTACTTC.

The V call is TRBV5-6, the J call TRBJ2-7; TRBD2 matches 12 bases. The CDR3 runs 16 residues. From germline, CDR1 is SGHDT and CDR2 YYEEEE. The V and J ends lost 4 bases and 0 bases, in that order; junction bases with no gene match: 5. CDR3 sequence: CASSLWTSGVSYEQYF. DNA of the CDR3: TGTGCCAGCAGCCTATGGACTAGCGGGGTCTCCTACGAGCAGTACTTC.

This clone came up a few times. The chain links TRBV7-9 to TRBJ1-1; D is unresolved. V lost 5 bases to trimming and J lost 7 bases, with 11 bases between them. This CDR3 has 12 residues. The germline gives CDR1 SEHNR, CDR2 FQNEAQ (reference sequence). The CDR3 DNA reads as TGTGCCAGCAGCGCTACCGGGATTGAAGCTTTCTTT. This sequence encodes CASSATGIEAFF.

This sequence joins TRBV9 and TRBJ1-2; D not certain. V lost 2 bases and J 1 base, leaving 9 bases between the germline ends. The CDR3 is 14 residues long. Germline values: CDR1 SGDLS, CDR2 YYNGEE. The DNA for the CDR3 is TGTGCCAGCAGCGTTGGAGAGAGTAACTATGGCTACACCTTC. Translation gives CASSVGESNYGYTF.